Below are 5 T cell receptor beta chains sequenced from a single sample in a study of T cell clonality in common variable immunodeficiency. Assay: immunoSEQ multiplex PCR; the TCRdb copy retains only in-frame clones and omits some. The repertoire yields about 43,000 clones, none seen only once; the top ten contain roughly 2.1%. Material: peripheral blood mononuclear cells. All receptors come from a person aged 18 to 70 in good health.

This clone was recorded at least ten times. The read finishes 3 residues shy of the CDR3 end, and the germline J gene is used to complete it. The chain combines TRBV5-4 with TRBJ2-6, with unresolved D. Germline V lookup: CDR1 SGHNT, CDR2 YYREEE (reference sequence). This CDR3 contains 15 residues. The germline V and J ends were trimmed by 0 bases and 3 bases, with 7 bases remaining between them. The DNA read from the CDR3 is TGTGCCAGCAGCTTGGGCGGAGTTGGGGCCAACGTC. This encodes CASSLGGVGANV. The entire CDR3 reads CASSLGGVGANVLTF.

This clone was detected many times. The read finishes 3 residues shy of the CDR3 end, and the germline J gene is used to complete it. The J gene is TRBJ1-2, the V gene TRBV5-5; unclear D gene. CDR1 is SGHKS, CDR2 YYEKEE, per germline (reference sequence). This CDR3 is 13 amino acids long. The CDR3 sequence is CASSDILVGGYTF. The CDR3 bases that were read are TGTGCCAGCAGCGACATTCTGGTTGGGGGC.

The CDR3 protein is CSASSLPSGSYEQYF. The sequenced CDR3 bases are TGCAGTGCTAGTTCGCTTCCTAGCGGGAGCTACGAG. The V and J genes are TRBV20-1 and TRBJ2-7, with 10 bases aligning to TRBD2. The read ends 3 residues shy of where the CDR3 ends; the end is completed using the germline J gene. The CDR3 consists of 15 residues. CDR1 DFQATT and CDR2 SNEGSKA come from the germline V gene (reference sequence). The V segment lost 3 bases and the J segment 3 bases; nucleotides outside the gene matches: 8.

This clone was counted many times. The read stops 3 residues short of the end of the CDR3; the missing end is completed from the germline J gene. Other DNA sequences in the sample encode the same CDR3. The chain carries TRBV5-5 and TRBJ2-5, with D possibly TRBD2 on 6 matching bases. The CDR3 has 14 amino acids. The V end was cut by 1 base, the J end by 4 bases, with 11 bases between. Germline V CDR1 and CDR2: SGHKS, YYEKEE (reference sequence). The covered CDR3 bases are TGTGCCAGCAGCTTGAGGCCTAGCGCAGAGACC. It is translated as CASSLRPSAET. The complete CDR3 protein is CASSLRPSAETQYF.

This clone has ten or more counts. CDR3 in amino acids: CAWSPTGGTGYTF. The part of the CDR3 DNA that was read is TGTGCCTGGAGCCCGACAGGGGGCACTGGC. The chain couples TRBV30 to TRBJ1-2; 10 bases match TRBD1. The DNA ends 3 residues before the CDR3 does, and the rest of the CDR3 is filled in from the germline J gene. J lost 7 bases, V lost 3 bases, and 5 bases had no gene match. This CDR3 is 13 amino acids long. Germline V CDR1 and CDR2: GTSNPN, SVGIG (reference sequence).